A single sample gave rise to the 19 T cell receptor beta chains below, sequenced in a study of blood T cell repertoires in COVID-19. Clones were read by immunoSEQ multiplex PCR, and TCRdb kept only the in-frame ones, dropping some. The sample holds roughly 430,000 clones, around 90% seen once. The sample was PBMCs or T cells enriched from blood (not recorded which). All receptors come from a woman aged 40 to 49 with acute COVID-19.

The V and J genes are TRBV19 and TRBJ2-7; 10 nucleotides line up with TRBD1. CDR1 is LNHDA, CDR2 SQIVND, per germline (reference sequence). V dropped 4 bases and J dropped 4; count of bases not matched to a gene: 4. The CDR3 is 14 amino acids. CDR3 DNA: TGTGCCAGTAGTACCGGGACAGGGGATTACGAGCAGTACTTC. It translates to CASSTGTGDYEQYF.

The V call is TRBV5-8, the J call TRBJ1-5; TRBD1 might be the D (6 bases). Trimming shortened V by 1 base and J by 4 bases, and 15 bases separated the two germline ends. CDR1 and CDR2 (germline): SGHTS, YDEGEE. This CDR3 comprises 16 residues. Here the CDR3 DNA reads TGTGCCAGCAGCTTGAGTGACGGGCAGGGGAATCAGCCCCAGCATTTT. This codes for CASSLSDGQGNQPQHF.

The gene calls are TRBV4-1 and TRBJ2-2; tentatively, D is TRBD1 (7 bases). Germline lookup yields CDR1 MGHRA and CDR2 YSYEKL. V lost 7 bases, J lost 5 bases, and 14 bases lay in between. CDR3 length: 14 amino acids. The CDR3 coding sequence is TGCGCCAGCAACCACCCAGGGGGGACCGGGGAGCTGTTTTTT. Protein: CASNHPGGTGELFF.

This clone came up once. The chain uses TRBV5-4 and TRBJ1-1, with D possibly matching TRBD1 (6 bases). The CDR3 length is 15 residues. Germline-derived CDR1 and CDR2 are SGHNT and YYREEE (reference sequence). The V gene lost 4 bases and the J gene lost 1 base, with 14 bases spanning the gap. CDR3 nucleotide sequence: TGTGCCAGCAGCCGAAACACAGGGACGAACACTGAAGCTTTCTTT. Translation gives CASSRNTGTNTEAFF.

V gene TRBV30 combines with J gene TRBJ2-3, with TRBD2 matching 9 bases. The junction had 2 bases not matched to a gene; V was cut back by 3 bases and J by 1 base. From germline, CDR1 is GTSNPN and CDR2 SVGIG (reference sequence). This CDR3 spans 14 amino acids. CDR3 nucleotide sequence: TGTGCCTGGAGAGCTAGCGGGGGCACAGATACGCAGTATTTT. Translation gives CAWRASGGTDTQYF.

The V gene is TRBV2, the J gene TRBJ2-3, with TRBD2 identical over 12 bases. Germline V gives CDR1 SNHLY, CDR2 FYNNEI. This CDR3 spans 15 amino acids. V gave up 6 bases and J gave up 7 bases; unmatched junction bases: 8. The CDR3 spells CASRGGLAGYYTQYF. CDR3 DNA sequence: TGTGCCAGCAGGGGGGGACTAGCGGGTTATTATACGCAGTATTTT.

Points on this clone: One end of the junction is discordant with germline, which a read error may explain. The chain joins TRBV12-5 to TRBJ1-2, with 7 bases lining up with TRBD1. The germline V gene has CDR1 LGHNT and CDR2 FRNRAP. The CDR3 has 12 residues. This CDR3 reads CASGLVNEGARF. CDR3 bases: TGTGCTAGTGGTTTGGTAAATGAGGGGGCACGGTTC.

The V call is TRBV27, the J call TRBJ2-5, with D possibly being TRBD2 (7 bases). Germline V gives CDR1 MNHEY, CDR2 SMNVEV (reference sequence). The length of the CDR3 is 14 residues. With 6 bases removed from V and 0 bases from J, the gap between germline ends came to 11 bases. The DNA of the CDR3 is TGTGCCAGCAGCGGGCGGGGGCACCAAGAGACCCAGTACTTC. Translated: CASSGRGHQETQYF.

The chain is built from TRBV7-8 and TRBJ1-3; a possible D gene is TRBD1 (6 bases). This CDR3 has 16 residues. The germline V gene has CDR1 SGHVS and CDR2 FQNEAQ. Deletions cut 5 bases from V and 4 bases from J, with 18 bases between. This CDR3 reads CASSRSRGAKGNTIYF. The CDR3 nucleotides read TGTGCCAGCAGCAGAAGTCGGGGGGCAAAAGGAAACACCATATATTTT.

The chain employs TRBV20-1 and TRBJ2-6, with TRBD2 as a possible D gene (6 bases). Deletions cut 3 bases from V and 1 base from J, with 16 bases between. Germline V lookup: CDR1 DFQATT, CDR2 SNEGSKA (reference sequence). This CDR3 spans 17 amino acids. The CDR3 DNA reads TGCAGTGCTAGTATGTACACTAGCAGGTCTGGGGCCAACGTCCTGACTTTC. It specifies CSASMYTSRSGANVLTF.

V usage is TRBV27 and J usage is TRBJ2-1, with 8 bases that match TRBD1. Germline V gene lookup returns CDR1 MNHEY and CDR2 SMNVEV (reference sequence). CDR3 length: 15 residues. After removal of 4 bases from V and 6 bases from J, the junction contained 8 bases not matched to a gene. This CDR3 is CASSSYGTGSNEQFF. In nucleotides, the CDR3 is TGTGCCAGCAGTTCATACGGGACAGGTAGCAATGAGCAGTTCTTC.

The chain carries TRBV11-2 and TRBJ1-3, with a tentative D call TRBD1 (6 bases). Germline CDR1 is SGHAT and CDR2 is FQNNGV. Trimming removed 5 bases from V and 0 bases from J, with 14 bases in between. This CDR3 spans 16 amino acids. The CDR3, as DNA: TGTGCCAGCAGCGGGTACAGGGAGAGCTCTGGAAACACCATATATTTT. Protein: CASSGYRESSGNTIYF.

The rearrangement links TRBV30 to TRBJ1-2; D is ambiguous. This CDR3 region has 14 residues. Germline V gene data show CDR1 as GTSNPN and CDR2 as SVGIG (reference sequence). V lost 0 bases and J lost 3, with 11 bases in between. Here the CDR3 reads CAWSVMGVDYGYTF. CDR3 nucleotides: TGTGCCTGGAGTGTAATGGGCGTGGACTATGGCTACACCTTC.

The V gene is TRBV6-5, the J gene TRBJ1-5; D is possibly TRBD1 (6 bases). Germline CDR1 reads MNHEY; CDR2 reads SVGAGI. The CDR3 consists of 15 residues. Between the trimmed V and J ends, which lost 7 bases and 2 bases, there was a span of 15 bases. CDR3 sequence: CASKLNRDRNQPQHF. The CDR3 bases are TGTGCCAGCAAGCTCAACAGGGACCGCAATCAGCCCCAGCATTTT.

This clone appeared a few times. The genes are TRBV2 and TRBJ1-2; 10 bases fit TRBD1. CDR3 size: 12 residues. The germline gives CDR1 SNHLY, CDR2 FYNNEI. Trimming took 4 bases from V and 9 from J; bases not matched to a gene: 2. This chain's CDR3 is CASSGTGGSYTF. The CDR3 nucleotides read TGTGCCAGCAGTGGGACAGGGGGAAGCTACACCTTC.

The rearrangement links TRBV29-1 to TRBJ1-2, with D perhaps TRBD1 (6 bases). There are 13 residues in the CDR3. Germline lookup yields CDR1 SQVTM and CDR2 ANQGSEA. The V end was cut by 0 bases, the J end by 3 bases, with 8 bases between. As DNA, the CDR3 is TGCAGCGTTGAAGACAGGGGAGACTATGGCTACACCTTC. This gives the protein CSVEDRGDYGYTF.

V and J are TRBV6-5 and TRBJ2-1, with a possible D match to TRBD1 (6 bases). The CDR3 runs to 13 residues. Trimming pared 6 bases from V and 7 bases from J, leaving 13 bases between. From germline, CDR1 is MNHEY and CDR2 SVGAGI. The chain's CDR3 is CASRYQGLNEQFF. In DNA form, the CDR3 reads TGTGCCAGCAGGTATCAGGGGCTGAATGAGCAGTTCTTC.

This sequence joins TRBV5-6 and TRBJ2-2; D is ambiguous. The V and J ends lost 1 base and 1 base respectively, with 8 bases between them. Germline assignment: CDR1 SGHDT and CDR2 YYEEEE. CDR3 length: 15 residues. The CDR3: CASSLPGENTGELFF. CDR3 coding DNA: TGTGCCAGCAGCTTGCCAGGCGAGAACACCGGGGAGCTGTTTTTT.

This sequence joins TRBV20-1 and TRBJ2-5; possible D gene TRBD2, 5 bases. CDR1 is DFQATT and CDR2 is SNEGSKA in the germline V gene (reference sequence). Deletions cut 3 bases from V and 0 bases from J, with 8 bases between. The CDR3 has 13 residues. The CDR3 DNA follows: TGCAGTGCTAGTGGGAGAGACCAAGAGACCCAGTACTTC. It specifies CSASGRDQETQYF.